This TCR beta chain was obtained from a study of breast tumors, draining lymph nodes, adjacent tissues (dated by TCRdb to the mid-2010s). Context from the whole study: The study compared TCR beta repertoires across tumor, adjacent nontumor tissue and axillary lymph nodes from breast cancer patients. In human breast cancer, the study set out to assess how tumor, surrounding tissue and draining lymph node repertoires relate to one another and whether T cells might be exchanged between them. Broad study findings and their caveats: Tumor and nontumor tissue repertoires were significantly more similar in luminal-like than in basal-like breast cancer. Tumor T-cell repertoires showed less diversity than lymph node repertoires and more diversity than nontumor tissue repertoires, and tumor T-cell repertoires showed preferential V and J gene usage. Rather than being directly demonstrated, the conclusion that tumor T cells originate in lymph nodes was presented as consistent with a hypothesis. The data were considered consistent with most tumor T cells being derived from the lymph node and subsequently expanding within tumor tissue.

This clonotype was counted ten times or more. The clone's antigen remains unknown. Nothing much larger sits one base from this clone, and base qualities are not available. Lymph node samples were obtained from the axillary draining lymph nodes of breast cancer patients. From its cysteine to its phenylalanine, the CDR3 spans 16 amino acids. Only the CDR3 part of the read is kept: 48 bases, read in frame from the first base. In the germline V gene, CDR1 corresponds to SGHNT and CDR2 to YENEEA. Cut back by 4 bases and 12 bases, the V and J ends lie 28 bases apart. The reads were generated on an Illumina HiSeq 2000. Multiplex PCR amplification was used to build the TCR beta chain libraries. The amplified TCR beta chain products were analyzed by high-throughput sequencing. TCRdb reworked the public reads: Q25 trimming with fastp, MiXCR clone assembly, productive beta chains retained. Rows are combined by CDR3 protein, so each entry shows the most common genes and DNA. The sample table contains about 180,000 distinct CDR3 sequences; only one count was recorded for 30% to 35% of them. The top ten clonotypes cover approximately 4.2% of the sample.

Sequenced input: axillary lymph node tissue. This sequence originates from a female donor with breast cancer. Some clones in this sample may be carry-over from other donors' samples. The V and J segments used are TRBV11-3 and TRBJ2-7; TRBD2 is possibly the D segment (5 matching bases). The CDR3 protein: CASSSTQRASPGSAYF. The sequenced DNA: TGTGCCAGCAGCTCAACTCAACGGGCCTCCCCGGGGAGTGCGTACTTC.